The sequence of this T cell receptor beta chain was determined in a study of blood T cell repertoires in COVID-19. Turning to the study itself: COVID-19 samples from acute and convalescent phases originated in the United States, Italy and Spain. T cells, B-cell-depleted T cells, or PBMCs supplied cDNA or gDNA.

It was during active infection that Seattle patients were enrolled and then longitudinally followed. Germline V gene data show CDR1 as SGHRS and CDR2 as YFSETQ. The CDR3 runs to 14 residues. Trimming removed 5 bases at V and 2 bases at J, with 10 bases between. Authors' analysis steps: The authors estimated nucleated cell counts from reference gene primer amplification. The table came from immunoSEQ multiplex PCR; TCRdb's copy has only in-frame clones and leaves some out. That table furnishes V, J and clone size, whereas the DNA furnished D and trimming. The sample has some 310,000 clones; around 90% are singletons.

V and J are TRBV5-1 and TRBJ2-2; perhaps TRBD2 as D (5 bases). Input material: peripheral blood. The sequence was collected from a woman in her thirties or forties with COVID-19, enrolled during active disease. CDR3 bases: TGCGCCAGCAGTTCACTAGGAAACACCGGGGAGCTGTTTTTT. Translated, it gives CASSSLGNTGELFF.